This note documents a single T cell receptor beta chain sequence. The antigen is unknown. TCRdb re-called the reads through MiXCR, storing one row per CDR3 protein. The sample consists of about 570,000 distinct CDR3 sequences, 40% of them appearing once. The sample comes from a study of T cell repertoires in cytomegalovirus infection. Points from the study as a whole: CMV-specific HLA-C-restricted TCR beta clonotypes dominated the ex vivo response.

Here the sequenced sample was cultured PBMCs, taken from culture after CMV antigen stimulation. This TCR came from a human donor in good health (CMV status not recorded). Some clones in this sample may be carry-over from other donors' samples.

The CDR3 sequence is CASGPAEDSPLHF. The CDR3 region has the DNA TGTGCCAGCGGACCTGCGGAGGATTCACCCCTCCACTTT. V usage is TRBV3-1 and J usage is TRBJ1-6; D gene uncertain. Germline lookup yields CDR1 LGHDT and CDR2 YNNKEL (reference sequence). Trimming took off 8 bases at V and 8 bases at J, with 13 bases between the two ends. This CDR3 is 13 amino acids long. The full variable domain, completed using reference TRBV3-1 and TRBJ1-6, is DTAVSQTPKYLVTQMGNDKSIKCEQNLGHDTMYWYKQDSKKFLKIMFSYNNKELIINETVPNRFSPKSPDKAHLNLHINSLELGDSAVYFCASGPAEDSPLHFGNGTRLTVT.